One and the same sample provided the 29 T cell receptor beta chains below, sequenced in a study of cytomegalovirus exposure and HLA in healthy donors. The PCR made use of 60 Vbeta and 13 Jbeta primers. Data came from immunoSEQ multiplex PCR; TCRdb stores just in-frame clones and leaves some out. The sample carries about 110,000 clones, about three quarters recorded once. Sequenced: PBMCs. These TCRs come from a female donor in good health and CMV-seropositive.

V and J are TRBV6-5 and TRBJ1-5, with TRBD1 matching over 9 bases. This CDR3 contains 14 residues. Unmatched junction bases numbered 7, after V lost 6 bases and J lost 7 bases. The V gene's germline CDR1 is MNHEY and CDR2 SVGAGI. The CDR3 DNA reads TGTGCCAGCAGCACGACAGGGGGATGGCAGCCCCAGCATTTT. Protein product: CASSTTGGWQPQHF.

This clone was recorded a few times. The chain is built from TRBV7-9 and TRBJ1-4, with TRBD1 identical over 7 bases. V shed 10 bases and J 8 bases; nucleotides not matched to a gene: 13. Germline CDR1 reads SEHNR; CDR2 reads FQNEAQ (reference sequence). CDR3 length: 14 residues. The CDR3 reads CATRRSGGLEKLFF. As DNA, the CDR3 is TGTGCCACAAGGCGCTCAGGGGGATTGGAAAAACTGTTTTTT.

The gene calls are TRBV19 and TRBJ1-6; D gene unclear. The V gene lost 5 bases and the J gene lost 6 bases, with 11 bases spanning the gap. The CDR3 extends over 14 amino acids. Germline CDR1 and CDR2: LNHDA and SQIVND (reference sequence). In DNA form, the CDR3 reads TGTGCCAGTAGTGCCGACTGGTCTAATTCACCCCTCCACTTT. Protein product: CASSADWSNSPLHF.

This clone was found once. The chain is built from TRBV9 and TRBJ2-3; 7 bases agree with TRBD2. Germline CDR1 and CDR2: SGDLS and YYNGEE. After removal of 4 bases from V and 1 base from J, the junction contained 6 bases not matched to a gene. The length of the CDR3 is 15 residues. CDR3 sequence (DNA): TGTGCCAGCAGCCCCTTGGGGGGGGGCACAGATACGCAGTATTTT. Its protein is CASSPLGGGTDTQYF.

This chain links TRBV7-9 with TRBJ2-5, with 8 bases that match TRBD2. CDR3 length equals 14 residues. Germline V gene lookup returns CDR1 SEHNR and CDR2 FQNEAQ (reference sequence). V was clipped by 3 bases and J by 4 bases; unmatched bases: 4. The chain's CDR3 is CASSFQAGAETQYF. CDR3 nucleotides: TGTGCCAGCAGCTTCCAAGCGGGAGCAGAGACCCAGTACTTC.

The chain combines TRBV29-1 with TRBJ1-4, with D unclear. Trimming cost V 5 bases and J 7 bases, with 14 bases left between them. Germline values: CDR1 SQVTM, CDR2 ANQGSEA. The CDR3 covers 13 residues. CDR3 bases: TGCAGCGTTCGATGGGGAGTGGGTGAAAAACTGTTTTTT. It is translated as CSVRWGVGEKLFF. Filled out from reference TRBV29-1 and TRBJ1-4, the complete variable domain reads SAVISQKPSRDICQRGTSLTIQCQVDSQVTMMFWYRQQPGQSLTLIATANQGSEATYESGFVIDKFPISRPNLTFSTLTVSNMSPEDSSIYLCSVRWGVGEKLFFGSGTQLSVL.

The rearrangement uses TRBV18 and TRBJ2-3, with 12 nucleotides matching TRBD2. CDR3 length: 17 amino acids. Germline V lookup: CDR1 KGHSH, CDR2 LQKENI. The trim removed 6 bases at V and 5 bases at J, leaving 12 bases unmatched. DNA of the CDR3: TGTGCCAGCTCGCCCCGGACTAGCGGGATTGGTAAAGATACGCAGTATTTT. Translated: CASSPRTSGIGKDTQYF.

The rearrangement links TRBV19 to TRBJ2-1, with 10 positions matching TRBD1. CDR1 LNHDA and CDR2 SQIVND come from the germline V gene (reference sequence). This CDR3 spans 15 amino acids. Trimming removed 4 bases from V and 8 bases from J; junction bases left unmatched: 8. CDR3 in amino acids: CASSTDRGRPHEQFF. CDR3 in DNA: TGTGCCAGTAGTACAGACAGGGGGCGACCCCATGAGCAGTTCTTC. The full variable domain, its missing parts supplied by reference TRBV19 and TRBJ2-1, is DGGITQSPKYLFRKEGQNVTLSCEQNLNHDAMYWYRQDPGQGLRLIYYSQIVNDFQKGDIAEGYSVSREKKESFPLTVTSAQKNPTAFYLCASSTDRGRPHEQFFGPGTRLTVL.

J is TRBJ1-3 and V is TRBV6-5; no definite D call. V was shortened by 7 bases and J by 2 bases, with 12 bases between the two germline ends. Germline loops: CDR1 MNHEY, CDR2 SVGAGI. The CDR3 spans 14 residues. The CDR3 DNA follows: TGTGCCAGCACGATGGAGGCCACTGGAAACACCATATATTTT. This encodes CASTMEATGNTIYF.

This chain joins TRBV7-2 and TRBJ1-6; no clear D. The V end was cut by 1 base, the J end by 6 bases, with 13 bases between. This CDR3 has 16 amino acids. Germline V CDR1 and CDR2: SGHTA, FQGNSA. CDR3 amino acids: CASSLGLRSRNSPLHF. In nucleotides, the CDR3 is TGTGCCAGCAGCTTAGGTCTCCGGAGTCGTAATTCACCCCTCCACTTT.

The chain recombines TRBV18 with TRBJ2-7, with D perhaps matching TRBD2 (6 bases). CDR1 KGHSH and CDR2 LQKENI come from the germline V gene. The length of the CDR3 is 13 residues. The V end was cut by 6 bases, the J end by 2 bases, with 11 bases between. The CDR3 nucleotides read TGTGCCAGCTCCGCGGGGTTCGCCTACGAGCAGTACTTC. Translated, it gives CASSAGFAYEQYF.

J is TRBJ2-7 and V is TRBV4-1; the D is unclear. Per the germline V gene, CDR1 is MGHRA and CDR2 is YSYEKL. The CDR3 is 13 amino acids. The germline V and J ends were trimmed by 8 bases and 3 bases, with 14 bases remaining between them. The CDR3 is CASGRQENYEQYF. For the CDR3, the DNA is TGCGCCAGCGGTCGCCAGGAAAACTACGAGCAGTACTTC.

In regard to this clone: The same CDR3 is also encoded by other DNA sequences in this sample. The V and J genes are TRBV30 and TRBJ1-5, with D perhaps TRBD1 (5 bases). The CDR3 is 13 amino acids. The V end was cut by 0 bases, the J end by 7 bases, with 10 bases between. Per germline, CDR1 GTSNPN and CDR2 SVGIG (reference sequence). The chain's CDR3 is CAWSVQGRQPQHF. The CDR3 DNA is TGTGCCTGGAGTGTTCAGGGTAGGCAGCCCCAGCATTTT.

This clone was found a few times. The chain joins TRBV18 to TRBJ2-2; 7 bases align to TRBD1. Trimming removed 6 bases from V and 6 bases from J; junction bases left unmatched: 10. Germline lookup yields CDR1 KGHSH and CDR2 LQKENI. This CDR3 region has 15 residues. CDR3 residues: CASSLTGQHAGELFF. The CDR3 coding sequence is TGTGCCAGCTCTCTAACGGGACAGCATGCCGGGGAGCTGTTTTTT.

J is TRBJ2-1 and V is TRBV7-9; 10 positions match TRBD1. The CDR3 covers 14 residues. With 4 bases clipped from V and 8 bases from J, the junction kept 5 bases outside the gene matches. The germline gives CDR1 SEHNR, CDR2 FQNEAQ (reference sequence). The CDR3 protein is CASSSRQGADEQFF. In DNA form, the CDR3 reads TGTGCCAGCAGCTCGAGACAGGGGGCAGATGAGCAGTTCTTC.

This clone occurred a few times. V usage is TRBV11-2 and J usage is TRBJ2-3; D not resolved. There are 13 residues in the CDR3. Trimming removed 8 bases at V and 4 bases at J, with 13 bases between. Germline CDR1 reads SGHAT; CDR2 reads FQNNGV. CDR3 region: CASEQRSPDTQYF. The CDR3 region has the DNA TGTGCCAGCGAACAGAGATCTCCAGATACGCAGTATTTT.

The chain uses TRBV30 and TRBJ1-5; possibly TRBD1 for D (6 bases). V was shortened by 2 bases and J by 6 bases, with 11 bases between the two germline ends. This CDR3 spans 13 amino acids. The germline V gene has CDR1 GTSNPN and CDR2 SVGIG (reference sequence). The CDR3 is CAWSLGAPQPQHF. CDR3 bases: TGTGCCTGGAGTTTGGGGGCTCCTCAGCCCCAGCATTTT.

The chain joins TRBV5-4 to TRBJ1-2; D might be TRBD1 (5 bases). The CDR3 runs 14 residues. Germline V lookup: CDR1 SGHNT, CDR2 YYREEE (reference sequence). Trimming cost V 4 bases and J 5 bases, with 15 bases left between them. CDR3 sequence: CASSTGTGRYGYTF. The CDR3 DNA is TGTGCCAGCAGCACCGGGACGGGGAGGTATGGCTACACCTTC.

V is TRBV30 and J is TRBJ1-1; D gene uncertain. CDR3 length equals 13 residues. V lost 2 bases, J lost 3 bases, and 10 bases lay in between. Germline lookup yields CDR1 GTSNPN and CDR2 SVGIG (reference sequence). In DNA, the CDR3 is TGTGCCTGGAGTCCCCAAATAGACACTGAAGCTTTCTTT. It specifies CAWSPQIDTEAFF. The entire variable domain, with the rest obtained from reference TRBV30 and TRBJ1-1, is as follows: SQTIHQWPATLVQPVGSPLSLECTVEGTSNPNLYWYRQAAGRGLQLLFYSVGIGQISSEVPQNLSASRPQDRQFILSSKKLLLSDSGFYLCAWSPQIDTEAFFGQGTRLTVV.

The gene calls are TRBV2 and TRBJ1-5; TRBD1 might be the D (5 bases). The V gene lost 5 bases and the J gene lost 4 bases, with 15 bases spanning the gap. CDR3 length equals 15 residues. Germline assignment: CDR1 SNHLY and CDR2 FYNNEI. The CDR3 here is CASSREFGGNQPQHF. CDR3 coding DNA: TGTGCCAGCAGTCGGGAGTTCGGGGGAAATCAGCCCCAGCATTTT. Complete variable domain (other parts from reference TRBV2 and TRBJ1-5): EPEVTQTPSHQVTQMGQEVILRCVPISNHLYFYWYRQILGQKVEFLVSFYNNEISEKSEIFDDQFSVERPDGSNFTLKIRSTKLEDSAMYFCASSREFGGNQPQHFGDGTRLSIL.

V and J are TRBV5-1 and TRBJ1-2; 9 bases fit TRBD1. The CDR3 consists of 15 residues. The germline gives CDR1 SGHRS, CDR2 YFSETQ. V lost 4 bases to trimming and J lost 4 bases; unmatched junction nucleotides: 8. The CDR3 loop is CASSPKGQGVYGYTF. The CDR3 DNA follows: TGCGCCAGCAGCCCCAAGGGACAGGGCGTCTATGGCTACACCTTC. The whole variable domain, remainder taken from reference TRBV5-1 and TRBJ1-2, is KAGVTQTPRYLIKTRGQQVTLSCSPISGHRSVSWYQQTPGQGLQFLFEYFSETQRNKGNFPGRFSGRQFSNSRSEMNVSTLELGDSALYLCASSPKGQGVYGYTFGSGTRLTVV.

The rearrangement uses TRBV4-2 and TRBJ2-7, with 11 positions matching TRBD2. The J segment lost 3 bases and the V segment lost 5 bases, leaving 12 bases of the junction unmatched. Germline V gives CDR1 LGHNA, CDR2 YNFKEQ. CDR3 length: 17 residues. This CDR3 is CASSEAAGTSGIYEQYF. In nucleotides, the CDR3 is TGTGCCAGCAGCGAAGCCGCCGGGACTAGCGGAATCTACGAGCAGTACTTC.

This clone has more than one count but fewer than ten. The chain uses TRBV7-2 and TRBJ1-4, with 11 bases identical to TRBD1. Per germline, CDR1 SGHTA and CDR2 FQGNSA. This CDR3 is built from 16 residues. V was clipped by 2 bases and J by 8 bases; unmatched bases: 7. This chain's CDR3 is CASSLTTGTGGEKLFF. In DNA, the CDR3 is TGTGCCAGCAGCTTAACAACCGGGACAGGGGGAGAAAAACTGTTTTTT. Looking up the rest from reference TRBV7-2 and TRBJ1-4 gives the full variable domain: GAGVSQSPSNKVTEKGKDVELRCDPISGHTALYWYRQSLGQGLEFLIYFQGNSAPDKSGLPSDRFSAERTGGSVSTLTIQRTQQEDSAVYLCASSLTTGTGGEKLFFGSGTQLSVL.

CDR3 protein: CASSPTFKREVYEQYF. The CDR3 nucleotides are TGTGCCAGCAGTCCGACGTTTAAGCGGGAGGTGTACGAGCAGTACTTC. This chain uses TRBV14 with TRBJ2-7; TRBD2 matches 9 bases. Germline lookup yields CDR1 SGHDN and CDR2 FVKESK. The CDR3 is made up of 16 amino acids. Losses at the gene ends were 6 bases for V and 4 bases for J; bases not matched to a gene: 13.

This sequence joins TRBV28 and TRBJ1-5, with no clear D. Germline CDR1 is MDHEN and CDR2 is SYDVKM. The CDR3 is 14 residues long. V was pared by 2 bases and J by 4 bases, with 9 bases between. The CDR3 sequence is CASSLPVVNQPQHF. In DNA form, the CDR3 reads TGTGCCAGCAGTTTACCCGTAGTTAATCAGCCCCAGCATTTT. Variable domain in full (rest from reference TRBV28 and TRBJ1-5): DVKVTQSSRYLVKRTGEKVFLECVQDMDHENMFWYRQDPGLGLRLIYFSYDVKMKEKGDIPEGYSVSREKKERFSLILESASTNQTSMYLCASSLPVVNQPQHFGDGTRLSIL.

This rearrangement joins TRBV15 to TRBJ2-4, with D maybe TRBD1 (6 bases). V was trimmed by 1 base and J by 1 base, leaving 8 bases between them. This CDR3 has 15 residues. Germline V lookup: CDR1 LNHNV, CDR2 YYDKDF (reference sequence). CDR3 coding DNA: TGTGCCACCAGCAGAGCTGACAGGGCCAAAAACATTCAGTACTTC. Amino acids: CATSRADRAKNIQYF.

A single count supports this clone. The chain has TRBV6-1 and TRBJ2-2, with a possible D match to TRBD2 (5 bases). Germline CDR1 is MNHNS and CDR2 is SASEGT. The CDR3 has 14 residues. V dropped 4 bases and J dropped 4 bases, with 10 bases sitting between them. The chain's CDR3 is CASSVGVGTGELFF. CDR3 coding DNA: TGTGCCAGCAGTGTGGGAGTCGGCACCGGGGAGCTGTTTTTT.

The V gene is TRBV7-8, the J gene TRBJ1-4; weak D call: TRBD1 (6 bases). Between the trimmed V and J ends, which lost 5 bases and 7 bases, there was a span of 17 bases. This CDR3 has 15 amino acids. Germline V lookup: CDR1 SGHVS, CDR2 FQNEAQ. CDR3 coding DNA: TGTGCCAGCAGCCGAGACGGGACACGGGGTGAAAAACTGTTTTTT. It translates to CASSRDGTRGEKLFF.

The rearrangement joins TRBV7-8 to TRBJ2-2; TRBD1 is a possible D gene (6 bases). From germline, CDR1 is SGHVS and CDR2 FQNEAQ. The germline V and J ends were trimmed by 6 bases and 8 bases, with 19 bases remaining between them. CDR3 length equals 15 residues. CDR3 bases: TGTGCCAGCAGAAGGACAGACGTGGGCGTGGGGGAGCTGTTTTTT. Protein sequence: CASRRTDVGVGELFF. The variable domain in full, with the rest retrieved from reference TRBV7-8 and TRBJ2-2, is GAGVSQSPRYKVAKRGQDVALRCDPISGHVSLFWYQQALGQGPEFLTYFQNEAQLDKSGLPSDRFFAERPEGSVSTLKIQRTQQEDSAVYLCASRRTDVGVGELFFGEGSRLTVL.